These 24 T cell receptor beta chains came from one sample sequenced in a study of shared clonotypes between healthy human individuals. The data were produced by immunoSEQ multiplex PCR, yet TCRdb's version contains in-frame clones alone and is incomplete. This table holds around 2,000,000 clones, about 95% found once. The material sequenced was naive CD4+ T cells sorted from blood. Subset described: CD45RA+ positively selected. The source is a man aged 18 to 30 in good health.

The chain combines TRBV5-1 with TRBJ2-5; possibly TRBD1 or TRBD2 for D (5 bases each). Germline values: CDR1 SGHRS, CDR2 YFSETQ. This CDR3 spans 15 amino acids. V lost 0 bases and J 5 bases, leaving 14 bases between the germline ends. CDR3 DNA sequence: TGCGCCAGCAGCTTGGTTGGGACCCCGCCGGAGACCCAGTACTTC. Protein sequence: CASSLVGTPPETQYF.

The V call is TRBV9, the J call TRBJ2-3, with TRBD2 matching over 10 bases. The J segment lost 1 base and the V segment lost 4 bases, leaving 9 bases of the junction unmatched. CDR1 SGDLS and CDR2 YYNGEE come from the germline V gene. This CDR3 has 17 amino acids. The CDR3 sequence is CASSPEGGTSGTDTQYF. The CDR3 bases are TGTGCCAGCAGCCCAGAGGGGGGGACTAGCGGCACAGATACGCAGTATTTT.

This clone was seen more than once but under ten times. Other DNA sequences in the same sample also yield this CDR3. The rearrangement links TRBV18 to TRBJ1-6, with TRBD1 as a possible D gene (5 bases). Trimming took 3 bases from V and 7 from J, leaving 10 bases between them. This CDR3 region has 14 residues. The germline gives CDR1 KGHSH, CDR2 LQKENI. The CDR3 DNA reads TGTGCCAGCTCACCCAGGGACGGGAATTCACCCCTCCACTTT. Translating gives CASSPRDGNSPLHF. Full variable domain (remainder filled in from reference TRBV18 and TRBJ1-6): NAGVMQNPRHLVRRRGQEARLRCSPMKGHSHVYWYRQLPEEGLKFMVYLQKENIIDESGMPKERFSAEFPKEGPSILRIQQVVRGDSAAYFCASSPRDGNSPLHFGNGTRLTVT.

In the case of this clone: Other nucleotide sequences in the sample specify the same CDR3. The V call is TRBV5-1, the J call TRBJ2-5; D might be TRBD2 (6 bases). This CDR3 is built from 13 residues. V dropped 2 bases and J dropped 5 bases, with 10 bases sitting between them. In germline, CDR1 is SGHRS, CDR2 YFSETQ. CDR3 nucleotide sequence: TGCGCCAGCAGCTTTGGGGGGTTGGAGACCCAGTACTTC. Protein product: CASSFGGLETQYF. Together with reference TRBV5-1 and TRBJ2-5, the CDR3 gives the full variable domain: KAGVTQTPRYLIKTRGQQVTLSCSPISGHRSVSWYQQTPGQGLQFLFEYFSETQRNKGNFPGRFSGRQFSNSRSEMNVSTLELGDSALYLCASSFGGLETQYFGPGTRLLVL.

The V call is TRBV28, the J call TRBJ1-2; TRBD1 is a possible D gene (6 bases). Germline assignment: CDR1 MDHEN and CDR2 SYDVKM. Trimming pared 2 bases from V and 3 bases from J, leaving 16 bases between. The CDR3 extends over 16 amino acids. In nucleotides, the CDR3 is TGTGCCAGCAGTTTAAATAACTGGGGGGCGGACTATGGCTACACCTTC. Encoded protein: CASSLNNWGADYGYTF.

The sample holds one count of this clone. CDR3 region: CASDRGNYQPQHF. The CDR3 region has the DNA TGTGCCAGTGACAGGGGCAACTATCAGCCCCAGCATTTT. V gene TRBV6-1 combines with J gene TRBJ1-5; 8 positions match TRBD1. The CDR3 is made up of 13 amino acids. The J segment lost 5 bases and the V segment lost 9 bases, leaving 6 bases of the junction unmatched. The germline V gene encodes CDR1 MNHNS and CDR2 SASEGT.

This chain connects TRBV5-4 to TRBJ2-5; D may correspond to TRBD1 or TRBD2 (5 bases each). The CDR3 is made up of 16 amino acids. Germline values: CDR1 SGHNT, CDR2 YYREEE (reference sequence). Trimming removed 4 bases at V and 5 bases at J, with 21 bases between. CDR3 sequence reads: CASSTLGDRLIETQYF. The CDR3 DNA sequence: TGTGCCAGCAGCACCCTAGGGGACCGCTTGATTGAGACCCAGTACTTC.

The chain is built from TRBV30 and TRBJ2-7, with D perhaps TRBD1 (5 bases). The V and J ends lost 3 bases and 6 bases respectively, with 12 bases between them. CDR1 and CDR2 from the germline V gene are GTSNPN and SVGIG (reference sequence). The CDR3 runs 12 residues. The CDR3 protein is CAWSQGTGEQYF. The CDR3 DNA reads as TGTGCCTGGAGCCAGGGTACCGGCGAGCAGTACTTC.

This clone has just one count. The V call is TRBV7-2, the J call TRBJ2-7; no definite D call. The CDR3 covers 13 residues. Trimming stripped 2 bases from V and 5 bases from J, with 10 bases between. Germline CDR1 is SGHTA and CDR2 is FQGNSA. DNA for the CDR3: TGTGCCAGCAGCTTACGCGCGCTCGACGAGCAGTACTTC. This translates into CASSLRALDEQYF.

As for this clone: The sample has other DNA sequences that encode this CDR3 too. This rearrangement joins TRBV7-9 to TRBJ2-3, with 7 positions matching TRBD1. The CDR3 runs 14 residues. The V and J ends lost 5 bases and 2 bases, in that order; junction bases with no gene match: 4. Per germline, CDR1 SEHNR and CDR2 FQNEAQ (reference sequence). The CDR3 nucleotides read TGTGCCAGCAGCAGGGGGCAACTCACAGATACGCAGTATTTT. It translates to CASSRGQLTDTQYF.

The rearrangement links TRBV5-1 to TRBJ1-2; 7 bases are a match to TRBD1. This CDR3 region has 15 residues. Trimming removed 4 bases from V and 8 bases from J; junction bases left unmatched: 14. Germline V CDR1 and CDR2: SGHRS, YFSETQ. The CDR3 here is CASSQLPGQGDGYTF. The DNA for the CDR3 is TGCGCCAGCAGCCAGCTGCCCGGCCAGGGGGACGGCTACACCTTC.

The rearrangement joins TRBV6-5 to TRBJ2-1, with D perhaps TRBD1 or TRBD2 (6 bases each). CDR1 is MNHEY, CDR2 SVGAGI, per germline. This CDR3 has 14 amino acids. V lost 7 bases and J lost 5, with 15 bases in between. The CDR3 region has the DNA TGTGCCAGCAAATCGACTAGGGGGAACAATGAGCAGTTCTTC. Amino acids: CASKSTRGNNEQFF.

This clone came up once. The chain has TRBV21-1 and TRBJ2-5; no DNA check was done on the table's D call, TRBD2. TRBV21-1 is a pseudogene. The CDR3 covers 17 residues. The CDR3 reads CASLWPPGGPNQETQYF. CDR3 bases: TGTGCCAGCCTCTGGCCACCCGGAGGGCCGAACCAAGAGACCCAGTACTTC.

Comment on this clone: The sample contains more than one DNA sequence encoding this CDR3. The chain employs TRBV6-6 and TRBJ1-5; 8 bases line up with TRBD1. This CDR3 contains 13 residues. CDR1 MNHNY and CDR2 SVGAGI come from the germline V gene (reference sequence). J lost 4 bases, V lost 6 bases, and 2 bases had no gene match. CDR3: CASRGQGNQPQHF. The CDR3, as DNA: TGTGCCAGCAGAGGACAGGGTAATCAGCCCCAGCATTTT.

This chain uses TRBV5-4 with TRBJ2-2; tentatively, D is TRBD2 (5 bases). CDR1 is SGHNT and CDR2 is YYREEE in the germline V gene (reference sequence). The germline V and J ends were trimmed by 3 bases and 0 bases, with 12 bases remaining between them. This CDR3 spans 16 amino acids. The CDR3 DNA is TGTGCCAGCAGCTGGGGAGTCGTAGCGAACACCGGGGAGCTGTTTTTT. It encodes CASSWGVVANTGELFF. Combining the CDR3 with reference TRBV5-4 and TRBJ2-2 gives the whole variable domain ETGVTQSPTHLIKTRGQQVTLRCSSQSGHNTVSWYQQALGQGPQFIFQYYREEENGRGNFPPRFSGLQFPNYSSELNVNALELDDSALYLCASSWGVVANTGELFFGEGSRLTVL.

This chain uses TRBV18 with TRBJ2-5; D not certain. CDR1 KGHSH and CDR2 LQKENI come from the germline V gene. The CDR3 is 14 amino acids. The V and J ends lost 2 bases and 4 bases respectively, with 11 bases between them. The CDR3 sequence is CASSPMGRVETQYF. CDR3 nucleotides: TGTGCCAGCTCACCAATGGGCCGGGTAGAGACCCAGTACTTC.

The count of this clone is one. This chain uses TRBV11-3 with TRBJ1-1; no definite D call. This CDR3 is 13 amino acids long. The germline CDR1 and CDR2 sequences are SGHNT and YENEEA. Trimming stripped 0 bases from V and 5 bases from J, with 7 bases between. The CDR3 sequence: CASSLDMETEAFF. DNA of the CDR3: TGTGCCAGCAGCTTAGATATGGAAACTGAAGCTTTCTTT.

The gene calls are TRBV5-8 and TRBJ1-5; D remains ambiguous. The CDR3 is 11 amino acids. Deletions cut 4 bases from V and 7 bases from J, with 6 bases between. Germline V CDR1 and CDR2: SGHTS, YDEGEE. CDR3 nucleotide sequence: TGTGCCAGCAGCATCAGGCAGCCCCAGCATTTT. Translated: CASSIRQPQHF.

This clone was seen only once. The sample contains more than one DNA sequence encoding this CDR3. J is TRBJ2-6 and V is TRBV5-1; no definite D call. Trimming left V 1 base short and J 4 bases short, with 6 bases between. The germline V gene encodes CDR1 SGHRS and CDR2 YFSETQ. The CDR3 extends over 14 amino acids. The DNA of the CDR3 is TGCGCCAGCAGCTTGTCGCCCGGGGCCAACGTCCTGACTTTC. Its translation: CASSLSPGANVLTF.

This clone showed up just once. CDR3 DNA sequence: TGTGCCAGCAGCTTAACAGTCTCTGGAAACACCATATATTTT. Protein product: CASSLTVSGNTIYF. The chain links TRBV7-9 to TRBJ1-3, with D unresolved. The V gene's germline CDR1 is SEHNR and CDR2 FQNEAQ (reference sequence). The CDR3 sequence is 14 residues long. Between the trimmed V and J ends, which lost 2 bases and 0 bases, there was a span of 5 bases.

This clone has just one count. The rearrangement joins TRBV6-1 to TRBJ1-5, with D possibly TRBD1 on 5 matching bases. Germline V gene sequence: CDR1 MNHNS, CDR2 SASEGT. The CDR3 is 18 amino acids. V lost 4 bases to trimming and J lost 1 base, with 20 bases between them. The CDR3 protein is CASSGIQGAALSNQPQHF. The CDR3 DNA reads TGTGCCAGCAGTGGTATTCAGGGTGCGGCCTTGAGCAATCAGCCCCAGCATTTT.

J is TRBJ2-3 and V is TRBV19, with a tentative D call TRBD1 (6 bases). The CDR3 consists of 19 residues. Germline assignment: CDR1 LNHDA and CDR2 SQIVND (reference sequence). Trimming cost V 4 bases and J 2 bases, with 25 bases left between them. The CDR3 coding sequence is TGTGCCAGTAGTACCCGTTACCACAGGGATGGGGCCCCCACAGATACGCAGTATTTT. It yields the protein CASSTRYHRDGAPTDTQYF.

The genes are TRBV28 and TRBJ2-2; TRBD2 matches at 8 bases. Trimming at V came to 5 bases and at J to 8 bases, leaving 4 bases not matched to a gene. This CDR3 spans 13 amino acids. CDR1 MDHEN and CDR2 SYDVKM come from the germline V gene. The CDR3 nucleotides read TGTGCCAGCAGTAGCGGGGGTAGGGGGGAGCTGTTTTTT. Its protein product is CASSSGGRGELFF.

Notes on this clone: At one boundary the junction diverges from the germline segment, which might be a read error. The rearrangement links TRBV11-2 to TRBJ1-2; no clear D gene. The CDR3 sequence is 11 residues long. Germline V gene data show CDR1 as SGHAT and CDR2 as FQNNGV. The CDR3 DNA is TGTGCCAGCAGTTTAGAATATGGCTACACCTTC. Protein sequence: CASSLEYGYTF.